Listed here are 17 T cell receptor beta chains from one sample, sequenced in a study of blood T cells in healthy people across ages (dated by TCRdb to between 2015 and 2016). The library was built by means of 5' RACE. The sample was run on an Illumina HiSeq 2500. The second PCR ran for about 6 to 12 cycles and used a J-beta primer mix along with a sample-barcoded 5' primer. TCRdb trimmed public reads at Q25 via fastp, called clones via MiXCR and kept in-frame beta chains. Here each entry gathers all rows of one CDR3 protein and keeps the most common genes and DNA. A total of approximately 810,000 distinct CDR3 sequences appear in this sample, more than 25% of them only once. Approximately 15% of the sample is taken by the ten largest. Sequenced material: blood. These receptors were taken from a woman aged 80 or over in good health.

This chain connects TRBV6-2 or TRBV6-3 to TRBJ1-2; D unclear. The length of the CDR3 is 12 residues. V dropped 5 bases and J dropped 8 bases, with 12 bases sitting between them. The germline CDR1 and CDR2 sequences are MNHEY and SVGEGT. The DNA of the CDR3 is TGTGCCAGCAGTAACCCCAGTGGCGGCTACACCTTC. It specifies CASSNPSGGYTF.

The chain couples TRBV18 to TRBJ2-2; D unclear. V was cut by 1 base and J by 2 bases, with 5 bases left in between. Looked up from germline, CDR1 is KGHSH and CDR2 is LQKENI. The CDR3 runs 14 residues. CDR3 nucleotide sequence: TGTGCCAGCTCACCACTTGACAACACCGGGGAGCTGTTTTTT. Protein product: CASSPLDNTGELFF.

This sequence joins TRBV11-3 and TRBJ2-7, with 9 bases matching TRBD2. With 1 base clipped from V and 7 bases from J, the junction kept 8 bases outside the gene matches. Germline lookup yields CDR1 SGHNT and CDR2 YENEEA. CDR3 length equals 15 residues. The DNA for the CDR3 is TGTGCCAGCAGCTTAGGGCGGGGGGGCCTTAATGAGCAGTACTTC. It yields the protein CASSLGRGGLNEQYF.

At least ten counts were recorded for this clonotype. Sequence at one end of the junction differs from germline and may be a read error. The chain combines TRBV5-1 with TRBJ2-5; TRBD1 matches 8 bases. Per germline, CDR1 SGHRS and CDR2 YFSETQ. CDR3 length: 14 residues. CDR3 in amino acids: CASSSGQGQETQYF. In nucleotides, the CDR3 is TGTGCCAGCAGTTCCGGACAGGGACAAGAGACCCAGTACTTC.

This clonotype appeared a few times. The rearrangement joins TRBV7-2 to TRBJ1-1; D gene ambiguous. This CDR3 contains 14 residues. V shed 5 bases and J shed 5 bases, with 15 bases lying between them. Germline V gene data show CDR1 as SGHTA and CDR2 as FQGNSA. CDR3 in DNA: TGTGCCAGCAGCCCTTCCCGGGGAGCGACTGAAGCTTTCTTT. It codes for CASSPSRGATEAFF.

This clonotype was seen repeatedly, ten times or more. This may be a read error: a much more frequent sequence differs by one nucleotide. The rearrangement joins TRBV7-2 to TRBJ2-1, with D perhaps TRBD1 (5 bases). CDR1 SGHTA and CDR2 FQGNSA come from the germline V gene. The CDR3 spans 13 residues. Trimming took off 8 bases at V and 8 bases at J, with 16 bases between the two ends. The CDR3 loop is CASAPRRGYEQFF. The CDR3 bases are TGTGCCAGCGCCCCTCGTAGGGGTTATGAGCAGTTCTTC.

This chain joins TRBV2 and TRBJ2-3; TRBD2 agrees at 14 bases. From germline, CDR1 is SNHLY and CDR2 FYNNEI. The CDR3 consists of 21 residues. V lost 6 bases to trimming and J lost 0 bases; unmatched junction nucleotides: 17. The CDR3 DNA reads TGTGCCAGCAGCAGGACTAGCGGGGGGACTCAAATACAAACTAGCACAGATACGCAGTATTTT. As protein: CASSRTSGGTQIQTSTDTQYF.

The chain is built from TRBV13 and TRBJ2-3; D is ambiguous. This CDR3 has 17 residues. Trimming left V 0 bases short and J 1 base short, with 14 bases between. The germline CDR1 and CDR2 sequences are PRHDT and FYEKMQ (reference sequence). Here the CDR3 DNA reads TGTGCCAGCAGCTTAGGCCCCTATTTGGCGGGCACAGATACGCAGTATTTT. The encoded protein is CASSLGPYLAGTDTQYF. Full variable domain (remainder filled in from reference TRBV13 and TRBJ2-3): AAGVIQSPRHLIKEKRETATLKCYPIPRHDTVYWYQQGPGQDPQFLISFYEKMQSDKGSIPDRFSAQQFSDYHSELNMSSLELGDSALYFCASSLGPYLAGTDTQYFGPGTRLTVL.

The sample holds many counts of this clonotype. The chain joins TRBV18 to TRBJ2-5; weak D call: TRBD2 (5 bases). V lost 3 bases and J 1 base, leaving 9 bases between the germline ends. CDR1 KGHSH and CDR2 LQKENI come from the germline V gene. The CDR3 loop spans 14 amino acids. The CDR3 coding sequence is TGTGCCAGCTCACCTCCGGGAAGCCAAGAGACCCAGTACTTC. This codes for CASSPPGSQETQYF.

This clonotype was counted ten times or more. CDR3 sequence: CASSLEGSPHGGYTF. The DNA for the CDR3 is TGCGCCAGCAGCTTGGAGGGCAGCCCTCATGGTGGCTACACCTTC. This chain links TRBV5-1 with TRBJ1-2, with D unclear. Trimming shortened V by 0 bases and J by 7 bases, and 16 bases separated the two germline ends. This CDR3 contains 15 residues. Germline values: CDR1 SGHRS, CDR2 YFSETQ.

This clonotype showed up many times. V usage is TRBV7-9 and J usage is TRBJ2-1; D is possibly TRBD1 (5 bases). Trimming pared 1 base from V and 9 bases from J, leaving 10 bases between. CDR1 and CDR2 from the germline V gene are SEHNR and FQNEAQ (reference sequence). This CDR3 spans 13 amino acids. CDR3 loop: CASSLGQTVEQFF. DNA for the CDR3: TGTGCCAGCAGCTTAGGACAGACTGTTGAGCAGTTCTTC.

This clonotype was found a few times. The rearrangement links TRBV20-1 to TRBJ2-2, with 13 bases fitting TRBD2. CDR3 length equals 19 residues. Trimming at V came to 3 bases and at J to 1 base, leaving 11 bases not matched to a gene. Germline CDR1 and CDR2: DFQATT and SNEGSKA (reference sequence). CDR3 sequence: CSARGTLLAGGRNTGELFF. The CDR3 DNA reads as TGCAGTGCTAGGGGGACCCTACTAGCGGGGGGGAGGAACACCGGGGAGCTGTTTTTT.

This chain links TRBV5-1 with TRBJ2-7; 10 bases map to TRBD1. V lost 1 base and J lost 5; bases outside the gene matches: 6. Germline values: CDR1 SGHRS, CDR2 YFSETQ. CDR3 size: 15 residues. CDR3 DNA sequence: TGCGCCAGCAGCTTGTCCGGGACAGGGGATAACGAGCAGTACTTC. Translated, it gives CASSLSGTGDNEQYF.

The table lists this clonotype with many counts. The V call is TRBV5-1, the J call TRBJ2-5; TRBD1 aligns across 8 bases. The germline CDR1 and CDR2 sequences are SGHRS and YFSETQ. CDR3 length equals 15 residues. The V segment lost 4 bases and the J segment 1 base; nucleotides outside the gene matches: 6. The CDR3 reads CASSPPTGGQETQYF. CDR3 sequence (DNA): TGCGCCAGCAGCCCCCCTACAGGGGGCCAAGAGACCCAGTACTTC.

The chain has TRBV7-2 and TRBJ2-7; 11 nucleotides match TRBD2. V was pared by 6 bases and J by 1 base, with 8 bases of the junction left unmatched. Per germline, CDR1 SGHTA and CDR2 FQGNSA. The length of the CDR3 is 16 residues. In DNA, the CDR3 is TGTGCCAGCAGACTCTCCGGGACTAGCGGTTCCTACGAGCAGTACTTC. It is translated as CASRLSGTSGSYEQYF.

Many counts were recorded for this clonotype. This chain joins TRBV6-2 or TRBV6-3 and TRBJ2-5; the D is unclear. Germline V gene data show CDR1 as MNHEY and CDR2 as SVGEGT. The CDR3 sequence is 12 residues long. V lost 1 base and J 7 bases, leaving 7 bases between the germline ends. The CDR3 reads CASSYLGGTQYF. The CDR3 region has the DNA TGTGCCAGCAGTTACTTGGGCGGGACCCAGTACTTC.

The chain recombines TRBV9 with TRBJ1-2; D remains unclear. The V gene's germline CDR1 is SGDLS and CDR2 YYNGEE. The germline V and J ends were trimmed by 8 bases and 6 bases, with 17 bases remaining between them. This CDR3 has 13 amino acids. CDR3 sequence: CARLVEGLNGYTF. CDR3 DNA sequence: TGTGCCAGACTGGTTGAGGGATTGAATGGCTACACCTTC.